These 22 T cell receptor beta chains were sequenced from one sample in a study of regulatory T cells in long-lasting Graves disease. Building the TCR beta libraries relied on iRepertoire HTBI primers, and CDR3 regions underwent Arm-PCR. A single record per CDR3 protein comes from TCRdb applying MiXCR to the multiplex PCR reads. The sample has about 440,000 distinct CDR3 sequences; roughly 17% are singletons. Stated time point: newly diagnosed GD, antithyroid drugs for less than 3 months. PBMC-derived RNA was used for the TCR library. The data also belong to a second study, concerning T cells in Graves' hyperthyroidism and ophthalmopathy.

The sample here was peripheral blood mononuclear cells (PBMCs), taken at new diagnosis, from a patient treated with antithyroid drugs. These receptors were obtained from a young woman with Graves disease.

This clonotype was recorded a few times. CDR3 DNA sequence: TGTGCCAGCAGCCAAACTGTCTTCTCTGGGGCCAACGTCCTGACTTTC. Translated: CASSQTVFSGANVLTF. The V gene is TRBV11-2, the J gene TRBJ2-6, with no clear D. Germline V gene sequence: CDR1 SGHAT, CDR2 FQNNGV. V was pared by 5 bases and J by 0 bases, with 11 bases between. The CDR3 extends over 16 amino acids.

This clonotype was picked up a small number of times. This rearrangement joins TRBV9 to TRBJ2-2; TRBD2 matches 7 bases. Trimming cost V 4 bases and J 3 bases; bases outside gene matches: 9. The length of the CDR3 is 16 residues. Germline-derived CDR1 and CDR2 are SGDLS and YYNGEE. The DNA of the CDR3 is TGTGCCAGCAGCCCGGTAGGGGCGGGAGACACCGGGGAGCTGTTTTTT. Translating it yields CASSPVGAGDTGELFF.

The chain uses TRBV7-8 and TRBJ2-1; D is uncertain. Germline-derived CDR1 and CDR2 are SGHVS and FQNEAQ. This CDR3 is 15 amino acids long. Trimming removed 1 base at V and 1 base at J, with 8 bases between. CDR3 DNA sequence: TGTGCCAGCAGCTTAGGACTTTTATCCTACAATGAGCAGTTCTTC. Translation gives CASSLGLLSYNEQFF. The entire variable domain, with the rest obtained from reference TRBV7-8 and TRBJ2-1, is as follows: GAGVSQSPRYKVAKRGQDVALRCDPISGHVSLFWYQQALGQGPEFLTYFQNEAQLDKSGLPSDRFFAERPEGSVSTLKIQRTQQEDSAVYLCASSLGLLSYNEQFFGPGTRLTVL.

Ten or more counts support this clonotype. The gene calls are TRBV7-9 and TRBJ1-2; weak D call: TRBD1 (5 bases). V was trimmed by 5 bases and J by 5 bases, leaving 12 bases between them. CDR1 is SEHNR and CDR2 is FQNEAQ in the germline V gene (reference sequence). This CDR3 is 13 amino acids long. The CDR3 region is CASSRRGGYGYTF. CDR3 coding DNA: TGTGCCAGCAGCCGCCGGGGGGGGTATGGCTACACCTTC.

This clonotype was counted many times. The CDR3 loop reads CASSPSSGRVEQFF. The CDR3 DNA reads as TGTGCCAGCAGTCCCTCTAGCGGGAGGGTTGAGCAGTTCTTC. The gene calls are TRBV28 and TRBJ2-1; 12 bases are a match to TRBD2. The CDR3 totals 14 residues. Looked up from germline, CDR1 is MDHEN and CDR2 is SYDVKM. V gave up 5 bases and J gave up 9 bases; unmatched junction bases: 5.

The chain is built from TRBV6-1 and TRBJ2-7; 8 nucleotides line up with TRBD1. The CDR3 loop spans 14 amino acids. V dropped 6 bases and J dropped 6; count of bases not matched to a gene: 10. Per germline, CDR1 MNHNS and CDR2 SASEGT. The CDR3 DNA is TGTGCCAGCAGCCAGACAGGGGATTTGGGCGAGCAGTACTTC. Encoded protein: CASSQTGDLGEQYF.

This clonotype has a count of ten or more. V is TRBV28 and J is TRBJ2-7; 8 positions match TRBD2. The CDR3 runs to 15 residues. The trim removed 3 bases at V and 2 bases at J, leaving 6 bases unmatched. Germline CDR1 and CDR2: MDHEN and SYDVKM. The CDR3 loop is CASSFGGAGAYEQYF. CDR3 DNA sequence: TGTGCCAGCAGTTTCGGAGGAGCGGGAGCCTACGAGCAGTACTTC.

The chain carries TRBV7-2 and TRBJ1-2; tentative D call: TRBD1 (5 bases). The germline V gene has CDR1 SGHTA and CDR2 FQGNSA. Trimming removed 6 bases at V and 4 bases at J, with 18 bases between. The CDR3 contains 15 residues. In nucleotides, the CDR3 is TGTGCCAGCAGACGACCGGGACTGCTTTCCTATGGCTACACCTTC. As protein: CASRRPGLLSYGYTF.

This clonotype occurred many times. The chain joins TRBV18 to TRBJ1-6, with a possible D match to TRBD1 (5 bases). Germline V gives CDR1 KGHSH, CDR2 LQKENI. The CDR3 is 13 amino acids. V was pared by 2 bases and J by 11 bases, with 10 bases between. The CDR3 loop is CASSPGAQAPLHF. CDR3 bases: TGTGCCAGCTCACCAGGGGCCCAGGCACCCCTCCACTTT.

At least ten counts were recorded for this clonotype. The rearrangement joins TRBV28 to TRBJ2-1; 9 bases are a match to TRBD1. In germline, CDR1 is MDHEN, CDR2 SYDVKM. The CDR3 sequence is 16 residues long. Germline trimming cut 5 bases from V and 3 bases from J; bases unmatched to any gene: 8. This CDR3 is CASSANRGRLYNEQFF. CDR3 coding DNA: TGTGCCAGCAGTGCCAACAGGGGGCGTCTCTACAATGAGCAGTTCTTC.

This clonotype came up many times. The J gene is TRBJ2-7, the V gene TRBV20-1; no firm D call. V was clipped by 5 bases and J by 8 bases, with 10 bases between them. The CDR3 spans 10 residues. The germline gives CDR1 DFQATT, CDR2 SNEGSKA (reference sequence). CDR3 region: CSAPWGKQYF. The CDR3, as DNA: TGCAGTGCTCCCTGGGGAAAGCAGTACTTC.

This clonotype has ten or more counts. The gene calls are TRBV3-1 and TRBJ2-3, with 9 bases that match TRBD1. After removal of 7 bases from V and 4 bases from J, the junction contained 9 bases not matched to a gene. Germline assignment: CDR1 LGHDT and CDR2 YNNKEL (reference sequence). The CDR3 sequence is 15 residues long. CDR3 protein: CASTFHRGHADTQYF. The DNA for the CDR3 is TGTGCCAGCACCTTCCACAGGGGGCATGCAGATACGCAGTATTTT.

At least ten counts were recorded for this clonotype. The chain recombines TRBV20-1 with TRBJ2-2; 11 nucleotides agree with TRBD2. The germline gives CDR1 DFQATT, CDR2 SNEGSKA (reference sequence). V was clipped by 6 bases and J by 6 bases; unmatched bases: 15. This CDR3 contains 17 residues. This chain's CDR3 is CSAPTHSTSGIAGELFF. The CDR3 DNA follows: TGCAGTGCCCCCACCCATTCGACTAGCGGGATCGCCGGGGAGCTGTTTTTT.

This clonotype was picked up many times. The CDR3 DNA reads TGTGCCAGCAGTTACTCGATCCCGTCCAATCAGCCCCAGCATTTT. Translating gives CASSYSIPSNQPQHF. The chain couples TRBV6-6 to TRBJ1-5; D gene ambiguous. This CDR3 spans 15 amino acids. In germline, CDR1 is MNHNY, CDR2 SVGAGI (reference sequence). V was cut by 0 bases and J by 3 bases, with 9 bases left in between.

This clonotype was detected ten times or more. The CDR3 DNA reads TGTGCCAGCCCCTGGAACAGGACTAACACTGAAGCTTTCTTT. Its protein product is CASPWNRTNTEAFF. J is TRBJ1-1 and V is TRBV27; D is possibly TRBD1 (5 bases). Trimming shortened V by 8 bases and J by 2 bases, and 15 bases separated the two germline ends. Germline V gene sequence: CDR1 MNHEY, CDR2 SMNVEV (reference sequence). CDR3 size: 14 residues.

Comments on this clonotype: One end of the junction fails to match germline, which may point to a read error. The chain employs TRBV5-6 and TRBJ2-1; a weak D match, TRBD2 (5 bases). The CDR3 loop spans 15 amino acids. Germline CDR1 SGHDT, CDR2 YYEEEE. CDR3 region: CASSLGASPAETRYF. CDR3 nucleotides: TGTGCCAGCAGCTTGGGTGCTAGCCCGGCAGAGACCCGGTACTTC. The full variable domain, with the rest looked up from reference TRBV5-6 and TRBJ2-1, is DAGVTQSPTHLIKTRGQQVTLRCSPKSGHDTVSWYQQALGQGPQFIFQYYEEEERQRGNFPDRFSGHQFPNYSSELNVNALLLGDSALYLCASSLGASPAETRYFGPGTRLTVL.

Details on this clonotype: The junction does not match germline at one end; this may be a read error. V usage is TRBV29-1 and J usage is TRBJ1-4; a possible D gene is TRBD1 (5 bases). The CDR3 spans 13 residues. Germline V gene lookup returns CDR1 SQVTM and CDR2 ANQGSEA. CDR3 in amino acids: CSAERGPNEKLFF. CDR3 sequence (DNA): TGCAGCGCTGAACGGGGACCTAATGAAAAACTGTTTTTT.

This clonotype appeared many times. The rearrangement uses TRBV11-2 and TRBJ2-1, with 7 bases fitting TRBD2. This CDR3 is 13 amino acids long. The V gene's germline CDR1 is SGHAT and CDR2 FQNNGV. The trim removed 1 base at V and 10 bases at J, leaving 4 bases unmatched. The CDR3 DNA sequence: TGTGCCAGCAGCTTAGGGACTAGTGGCGAGCAGTTCTTC. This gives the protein CASSLGTSGEQFF. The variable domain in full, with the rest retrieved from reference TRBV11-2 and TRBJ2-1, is EAGVAQSPRYKIIEKRQSVAFWCNPISGHATLYWYQQILGQGPKLLIQFQNNGVVDDSQLPKDRFSAERLKGVDSTLKIQPAKLEDSAVYLCASSLGTSGEQFFGPGTRLTVL.

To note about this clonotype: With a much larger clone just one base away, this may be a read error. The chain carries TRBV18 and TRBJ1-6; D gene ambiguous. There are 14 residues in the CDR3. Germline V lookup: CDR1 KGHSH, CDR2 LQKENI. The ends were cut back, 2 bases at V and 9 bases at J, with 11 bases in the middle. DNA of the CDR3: TGTGCCAGCTCACCATGCGCGACGGGTTCACCCCTCCACTTT. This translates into CASSPCATGSPLHF.

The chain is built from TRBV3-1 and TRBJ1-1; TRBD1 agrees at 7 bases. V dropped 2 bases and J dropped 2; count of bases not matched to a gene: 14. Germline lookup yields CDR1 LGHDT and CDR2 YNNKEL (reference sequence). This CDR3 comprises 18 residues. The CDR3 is CASSQPNSGGQKNTEAFF. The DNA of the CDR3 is TGTGCCAGCAGCCAACCAAACAGCGGGGGACAGAAAAACACTGAAGCTTTCTTT.

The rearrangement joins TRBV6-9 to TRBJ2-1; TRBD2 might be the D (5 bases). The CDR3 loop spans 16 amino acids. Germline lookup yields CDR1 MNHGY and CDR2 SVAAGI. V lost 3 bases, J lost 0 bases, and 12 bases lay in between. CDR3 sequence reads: CASSYFSVPSYNEQFF. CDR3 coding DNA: TGTGCCAGCAGTTACTTTAGCGTCCCCTCCTACAATGAGCAGTTCTTC.

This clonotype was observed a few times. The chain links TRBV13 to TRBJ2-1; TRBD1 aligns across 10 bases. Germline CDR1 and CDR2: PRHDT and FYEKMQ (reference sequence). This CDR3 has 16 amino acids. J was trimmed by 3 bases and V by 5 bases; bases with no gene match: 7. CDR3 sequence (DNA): TGTGCCAGCAGCGCTACGACAGGGGGCTACTACAATGAGCAGTTCTTC. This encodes CASSATTGGYYNEQFF.